This T cell receptor (beta chain) came from a study of radiation and T cells in renal cell carcinoma. Study-wide points: From baseline, blood top tumor clonotypes peaked at 2 weeks post-radiation.

The CDR3 spans 14 residues. Germline V gives CDR1 SGHNT, CDR2 YYREEE (reference sequence). The V end was cut by 4 bases, the J end by 4 bases, with 14 bases between. Time point given: blood 2 weeks post-SBRT. Treatment of the sample: 15 Gy SBRT to primary tumor, nephrectomy 4 weeks later. Radiation-treated patients gave blood at baseline, week 2 and week 4. Some clones are missing from TCRdb's copy, which holds only in-frame ones; the method was immunoSEQ multiplex PCR. The sample has around 76,000 clones, about four fifths seen once. Turning to this clone: Its antigen is not identified.

This receptor was taken from a man aged 60-69 years with renal cell carcinoma. The chain carries TRBV5-4 and TRBJ1-1; D not resolved. The material was blood, obtained from a patient whose treatment included radiotherapy and nephrectomy. The CDR3: CASSQEGRPTEAFF. CDR3 bases: TGTGCCAGCAGCCAAGAGGGTAGGCCCACTGAAGCTTTCTTT.